Listed here is a single TCR beta chain. Its specificity is unknown. Constant-region reverse primers amplified full-length variable regions, followed by semi-nested Nested Universal Primer A PCR. TCRdb processed the 5' RACE reads anew with MiXCR; each CDR3 protein has one entry. Seen here are 55,000 to 70,000 distinct CDR3 sequences, 25% to 30% observed once, and the top ten hold approximately 3.2%. Study findings and constraints: Tumor-infiltrating Treg TCR alpha and beta sequences overlapped most with tumor naive CD4+ T cells, then blood naive. Tumor memory CD4+ T cell TCR gene usage clustered with blood and lymph node memory CD4+ cells and lymph node naive CD4+ cells.

V shed 7 bases, J shed 7 bases, and the junction held 12 bases outside the gene matches. This CDR3 has 14 residues. Germline lookup yields CDR1 MNHEY and CDR2 SVGEGT. V and J are TRBV6-2 or TRBV6-3 and TRBJ2-7; 8 bases align to TRBD2. This receptor was identified in a female donor with breast cancer. Sequenced: tumor-infiltrating memory CD4+ T cells sorted from the breast tumor. The subset here: memory CD4+ T cells, CD4+CD45RO+CD25-. The CDR3 sequence is CASTATGRAGEQYF. The CDR3 bases are TGTGCCAGCACTGCTACCGGGAGGGCCGGGGAGCAGTACTTC.